These T cell receptor beta chains were read from a single sample in a study of T-cell reconstitution after alpha-beta-depleted transplantation in children. TCRdb called the PCR reads again in MiXCR, with one record for every CDR3 protein. The table shows about 600,000 distinct CDR3 sequences, with over 9.5% occurring only once. Sequencing used PBMCs from the stem cell graft donor, obtained from the stem cell graft. The receptors stem from a human donor who donated a stem cell graft to a child with acute myeloid leukemia. Both conserved end residues are part of each CDR3. D genes are given only for firm matches. Clone sizes are given selectively: once, few, many, or a class where the clone is expanded.

v_call: TRBV11-2; d_call: NA; j_call: TRBJ2-2; cdr3_length: 15; clone_size: NA; cdr3_nt: TGTGCCAGCAGGGGGAGAGGGGCGAACACCGGGGAGCTGTTTTTT; cdr3_aa: CASRGRGANTGELFF
v_call: TRBV20-1; d_call: TRBD2; j_call: TRBJ2-3; cdr3_length: 16; clone_size: NA; cdr3_nt: TGCAGTGCAAAGCCCCAGCGGCGCGGGAGGTTGGATACGCAGTATTTT; cdr3_aa: CSAKPQRRGRLDTQYF
v_call: TRBV25-1; d_call: NA; j_call: TRBJ2-3; cdr3_length: 16; clone_size: NA; cdr3_nt: TGTGCCAGCAGCAGCGGGACCCGGACAGTTGGAGATACGCAGTATTTT; cdr3_aa: CASSSGTRTVGDTQYF
v_call: TRBV5-1; d_call: TRBD2; j_call: TRBJ2-3; cdr3_length: 16; clone_size: many; cdr3_nt: TGCGCCAGCAGCTTGGAGGGCGCGGGAGGAGCAGATACGCAGTATTTT; cdr3_aa: CASSLEGAGGADTQYF
v_call: TRBV25-1; d_call: NA; j_call: TRBJ2-1; cdr3_length: 16; clone_size: NA; cdr3_nt: TGTGCCAGCAGTGAAAGAGGGAGGACAGCCTACAATGAGCAGTTCTTC; cdr3_aa: CASSERGRTAYNEQFF
v_call: TRBV20-1; d_call: TRBD2; j_call: TRBJ2-1; cdr3_length: 17; clone_size: few; cdr3_nt: TGCAGTGCTAGAGAAGGACTAGCGGGAGTTGGCGGCAATGAGCAGTTCTTC; cdr3_aa: CSAREGLAGVGGNEQFF
v_call: TRBV6-1; d_call: TRBD2; j_call: TRBJ2-3; cdr3_length: 17; clone_size: few; cdr3_nt: TGTGCCAGCAGTGAAATGGCGGGAGGCCAGCTTGGAGATACGCAGTATTTT; cdr3_aa: CASSEMAGGQLGDTQYF
v_call: TRBV30; d_call: TRBD1; j_call: TRBJ1-2; cdr3_length: 14; clone_size: many; cdr3_nt: TGTGCCTGGCAAACCGGGACAGGGAGGTTCGGCTACACCTTC; cdr3_aa: CAWQTGTGRFGYTF
v_call: TRBV12-3/TRBV12-4; d_call: NA; j_call: TRBJ2-1; cdr3_length: 15; clone_size: NA; cdr3_nt: TGTGCCAGCAGTCCCGGACTACTAGCCACCAATGAGCAGTTCTTC; cdr3_aa: CASSPGLLATNEQFF
v_call: TRBV2; d_call: NA; j_call: TRBJ2-7; cdr3_length: 14; clone_size: many; cdr3_nt: TGTGCCAGCAACCTACTAGCAGGGACCTACGAGCAGTACTTC; cdr3_aa: CASNLLAGTYEQYF
v_call: TRBV29-1; d_call: TRBD1; j_call: TRBJ2-7; cdr3_length: 13; clone_size: NA; cdr3_nt: TGCAGCGTCGCCGGGACAGGGGTCTACGAGCAGTACTTC; cdr3_aa: CSVAGTGVYEQYF
v_call: TRBV12-3/TRBV12-4; d_call: TRBD2; j_call: TRBJ2-1; cdr3_length: 16; clone_size: few; cdr3_nt: TGTGCCAGCAGCCTAACCGGGACTAGGGAACGGTATGAGCAGTTCTTC; cdr3_aa: CASSLTGTRERYEQFF
v_call: TRBV25-1; d_call: NA; j_call: TRBJ2-2; cdr3_length: 12; clone_size: many; cdr3_nt: TGTGCCAGCCAACGACACACCGGGGAGCTGTTTTTT; cdr3_aa: CASQRHTGELFF
v_call: TRBV7-9; d_call: NA; j_call: TRBJ2-2; cdr3_length: 15; clone_size: few; cdr3_nt: TGTGCCAGCAGCCTCGAGCCGAGGGACACCGGGGAGCTGTTTTTT; cdr3_aa: CASSLEPRDTGELFF
v_call: TRBV4-2; d_call: TRBD2; j_call: TRBJ2-1; cdr3_length: 16; clone_size: few; cdr3_nt: TGTGCCAGCAGCCGAGAACTAGCGGGCTCCTACAATGAGCAGTTCTTC; cdr3_aa: CASSRELAGSYNEQFF
v_call: TRBV12-3/TRBV12-4; d_call: NA; j_call: TRBJ2-2; cdr3_length: 14; clone_size: many; cdr3_nt: TGTGCCAGCAGTTTGGAGGGGACGACCGGGGAGCTGTTTTTT; cdr3_aa: CASSLEGTTGELFF
v_call: TRBV6-2/TRBV6-3; d_call: NA; j_call: TRBJ2-5; cdr3_length: 13; clone_size: NA; cdr3_nt: TGTGCCAGCAGTTACCCGCTTAAAGAGACCCAGTACTTC; cdr3_aa: CASSYPLKETQYF
v_call: TRBV30; d_call: TRBD1; j_call: TRBJ1-1; cdr3_length: 13; clone_size: NA; cdr3_nt: TGTGCCTGGACCGGGACAGGGACCCCTGAAGCTTTCTTT; cdr3_aa: CAWTGTGTPEAFF
v_call: TRBV7-3; d_call: NA; j_call: TRBJ2-4; cdr3_length: 15; clone_size: few; cdr3_nt: TGTGCCAGCAGCTTAACGGAAACCACGAGGAACATTCAGTACTTC; cdr3_aa: CASSLTETTRNIQYF
v_call: TRBV5-1; d_call: NA; j_call: TRBJ2-3; cdr3_length: 14; clone_size: few; cdr3_nt: TGCGCCAGCAGCTTGGAACTAGCCCCAGATACGCAGTATTTT; cdr3_aa: CASSLELAPDTQYF
v_call: TRBV6-1; d_call: NA; j_call: TRBJ2-3; cdr3_length: 15; clone_size: NA; cdr3_nt: TGTGCCAGCAGTCCTAAGGGCTGGGGCACAGATACGCAGTATTTT; cdr3_aa: CASSPKGWGTDTQYF
v_call: TRBV9; d_call: NA; j_call: TRBJ2-7; cdr3_length: 14; clone_size: few; cdr3_nt: TGTGCCAGCAGCGTCCAGGGTGAGTCCTACGAGCAGTACTTC; cdr3_aa: CASSVQGESYEQYF
v_call: TRBV7-2; d_call: TRBD1; j_call: TRBJ1-6; cdr3_length: 17; clone_size: few; cdr3_nt: TGTGCCAGCAGCCGACAGTCCGGGACAGGGTATAATTCACCCCTCCACTTT; cdr3_aa: CASSRQSGTGYNSPLHF
v_call: TRBV20-1; d_call: NA; j_call: TRBJ1-1; cdr3_length: 13; clone_size: few; cdr3_nt: TGCAGTGCTAGAGTGTCGGCGGGCACTGAAGCTTTCTTT; cdr3_aa: CSARVSAGTEAFF
v_call: TRBV15; d_call: NA; j_call: TRBJ1-5; cdr3_length: 14; clone_size: NA; cdr3_nt: TGTGCCACCAGCAGAGACACTACCAATCAGCCCCAGCATTTT; cdr3_aa: CATSRDTTNQPQHF
v_call: TRBV12-3/TRBV12-4; d_call: NA; j_call: TRBJ2-5; cdr3_length: 16; clone_size: few; cdr3_nt: TGTGCCAGCAGTCTCGGCCTTCGGCCCGGGGAAGAGACCCAGTACTTC; cdr3_aa: CASSLGLRPGEETQYF
v_call: TRBV11-3; d_call: TRBD2; j_call: TRBJ2-2; cdr3_length: 16; clone_size: many; cdr3_nt: TGTGCCAGCAGCGGACGATTAGCGGGAGGTTCCGGGGAGCTGTTTTTT; cdr3_aa: CASSGRLAGGSGELFF
v_call: TRBV9; d_call: TRBD2; j_call: TRBJ2-1; cdr3_length: 15; clone_size: NA; cdr3_nt: TGTGCCAGCAGGGGAGCGGGAGCTGAAGACAATGAGCAGTTCTTC; cdr3_aa: CASRGAGAEDNEQFF
v_call: TRBV20-1; d_call: NA; j_call: TRBJ1-1; cdr3_length: 13; clone_size: many; cdr3_nt: TGCAGTGCTAGGCAGACGGTGAACACTGAAGCTTTCTTT; cdr3_aa: CSARQTVNTEAFF
v_call: TRBV29-1; d_call: NA; j_call: TRBJ2-7; cdr3_length: 13; clone_size: few; cdr3_nt: TGCAGCGGGGCCGGGACTTTAACGGACGAGCAGTACTTC; cdr3_aa: CSGAGTLTDEQYF
v_call: TRBV20-1; d_call: TRBD1; j_call: TRBJ2-1; cdr3_length: 16; clone_size: few; cdr3_nt: TGCAGTGCTAGAGATCGACAGGGGGCGGGTTGGAATGAGCAGTTCTTC; cdr3_aa: CSARDRQGAGWNEQFF
v_call: TRBV7-8; d_call: TRBD2; j_call: TRBJ2-7; cdr3_length: 14; clone_size: few; cdr3_nt: TGTGCCAGCAGCCCCCTAGCGGGAGCGGGGGAGCAGTACTTC; cdr3_aa: CASSPLAGAGEQYF
v_call: TRBV20-1; d_call: NA; j_call: TRBJ2-1; cdr3_length: 15; clone_size: few; cdr3_nt: TGCAGTGCCCTGAGACTCATAAGCTCCTACAATGAGCAGTTCTTC; cdr3_aa: CSALRLISSYNEQFF
v_call: TRBV20-1; d_call: TRBD1; j_call: TRBJ1-2; cdr3_length: 13; clone_size: NA; cdr3_nt: TGCAGTGCTAGTACCAGGGGGCTGAGTGGCTACACCTTC; cdr3_aa: CSASTRGLSGYTF
v_call: TRBV20-1; d_call: NA; j_call: TRBJ2-2; cdr3_length: 11; clone_size: many; cdr3_nt: TGCAGTGCTAGAGATAACGGGGAGCTGTTTTTT; cdr3_aa: CSARDNGELFF
v_call: TRBV5-1; d_call: TRBD1; j_call: TRBJ1-2; cdr3_length: 14; clone_size: many; cdr3_nt: TGCGCCAGCAGCTGGGGGACAGGGAACTATGGCTACACCTTC; cdr3_aa: CASSWGTGNYGYTF
v_call: TRBV6-5; d_call: TRBD1; j_call: TRBJ2-2; cdr3_length: 18; clone_size: many; cdr3_nt: TGTGCCAGCAGTTACACGAAACAGGGGACCCCGAGGACCGGGGAGCTGTTTTTT; cdr3_aa: CASSYTKQGTPRTGELFF
v_call: TRBV5-1; d_call: NA; j_call: TRBJ2-1; cdr3_length: 15; clone_size: few; cdr3_nt: TGCGCCAGCAGCTTGGTATGGGGGTCATACAATGAGCAGTTCTTC; cdr3_aa: CASSLVWGSYNEQFF
v_call: TRBV28; d_call: NA; j_call: TRBJ1-6; cdr3_length: 14; clone_size: few; cdr3_nt: TGTGCCAGCAGCTTACTGGGGCAGGCCTCACCCCTCCACTTT; cdr3_aa: CASSLLGQASPLHF
v_call: TRBV6-6; d_call: TRBD2; j_call: TRBJ2-1; cdr3_length: 13; clone_size: many; cdr3_nt: TGTGCCAGCAGTTACACCGGGAGGGGTGAGCAGTTCTTC; cdr3_aa: CASSYTGRGEQFF
v_call: TRBV12-3/TRBV12-4; d_call: TRBD2; j_call: TRBJ2-1; cdr3_length: 17; clone_size: few; cdr3_nt: TGTGCCAGCAGCCTCCGGAGGCCTAGCGGGAGTTTTAGTGAGCAGTTCTTC; cdr3_aa: CASSLRRPSGSFSEQFF
v_call: TRBV5-1; d_call: TRBD1; j_call: TRBJ2-5; cdr3_length: 16; clone_size: NA; cdr3_nt: TGCGCCAGCAGCTTGGCCGGGACAGGGCAGCAAGAGACCCAGTACTTC; cdr3_aa: CASSLAGTGQQETQYF
v_call: TRBV30; d_call: NA; j_call: TRBJ2-2; cdr3_length: 11; clone_size: few; cdr3_nt: TGTGCCTGGACCCCTTACGGGGAGCTGTTTTTT; cdr3_aa: CAWTPYGELFF
v_call: TRBV18; d_call: NA; j_call: TRBJ2-4; cdr3_length: 14; clone_size: NA; cdr3_nt: TGTGCCAGCTCACCCTCCACCTTGAGGAACATTCAGTACTTC; cdr3_aa: CASSPSTLRNIQYF
v_call: TRBV20-1; d_call: NA; j_call: TRBJ2-7; cdr3_length: 14; clone_size: few; cdr3_nt: TGCAGTGCTAGAGTTATAGGAGAGCGCTACGAGCAGTACTTC; cdr3_aa: CSARVIGERYEQYF
v_call: TRBV6-2/TRBV6-3; d_call: TRBD1; j_call: TRBJ2-7; cdr3_length: 15; clone_size: NA; cdr3_nt: TGTGCCAGCAGTCCAGGACCGGGACAGAGAAACGAGCAGTACTTC; cdr3_aa: CASSPGPGQRNEQYF
v_call: TRBV29-1; d_call: NA; j_call: TRBJ1-1; cdr3_length: 15; clone_size: NA; cdr3_nt: TGCAGCGTTGAAGACAGGGGCCGCCAATGGGCTGAAGCTTTCTTT; cdr3_aa: CSVEDRGRQWAEAFF
v_call: TRBV20-1; d_call: TRBD1; j_call: TRBJ1-1; cdr3_length: 13; clone_size: many; cdr3_nt: TGCAGTGCAAGACAGGGGGCTGACACTGAAGCTTTCTTT; cdr3_aa: CSARQGADTEAFF
v_call: TRBV15; d_call: NA; j_call: TRBJ2-1; cdr3_length: 16; clone_size: NA; cdr3_nt: TGTGCCACCAGCAGAGATCCGGACTCAGCGTTCAATGAGCAGTTCTTC; cdr3_aa: CATSRDPDSAFNEQFF